This T cell receptor (beta chain) was identified during a study of early T cells in non-severe SARS-CoV-2 infection. Study overall: Sequenced bulk RNA came from whole blood that was unsorted, and chains were unpaired.

From germline, CDR1 is SNHLY and CDR2 FYNNEI. V dropped 9 bases and J dropped 4 bases, with 7 bases sitting between them. The CDR3 extends over 11 amino acids. Individual cDNA molecules received unique molecular identifiers. MiXCR was run by TCRdb on the 5' RACE reads, yielding one entry per CDR3 protein. The table shows 80,000 or so distinct CDR3 sequences, with around 10% occurring only once. Study-wide points: Anti-spike CD8 responses were favored in VDJdb matching, and private and CD4 specificities were missed.

This clonotype was counted at least ten times. Its target is unknown. This chain links TRBV2 with TRBJ2-1, with D perhaps TRBD1 (5 bases). Sequenced here: whole blood, sampled at baseline. The receptor comes from an adult who was a healthcare worker with PCR-confirmed SARS-CoV-2 infection or an uninfected control (not recorded which). DNA of the CDR3: TGTGCCAGTCAGGGTTACAATGAGCAGTTCTTC. It is translated as CASQGYNEQFF.